The text below deals with one TCR beta chain. The V gene lost 6 bases and the J gene lost 0 bases, with 12 bases spanning the gap. The germline V gene encodes CDR1 SGHKS and CDR2 YYEKEE (reference sequence). The CDR3 contains 14 residues. The data were taken from a study of blood T cell repertoires in COVID-19. Looking at the study overall: Samples of COVID-19 (acute and convalescent) were obtained from the United States, Italy and Spain. Nucleic acid was either cDNA or gDNA, and it came from T cells, B-cell-depleted T cells, or PBMCs.

The cohort comprised adults aged about 18 to 90 years residing in under 30 US areas. Donors in Cohort 3 who had recovered were those with two negative PCRs, healthcare professional clearance, or resolution of their symptoms. Generated by immunoSEQ multiplex PCR, the TCRdb table keeps only in-frame clones and is missing some. This sample has some 340,000 clones; 75% to 90% occur once, and the top ten carry around 5%. This chain uses TRBV5-5 with TRBJ1-2; D is possibly TRBD1 (5 bases). The receptor comes from a woman aged 45-60 years who had recovered from COVID-19. The sample consisted of PBMCs or T cells enriched from blood (not recorded which). CDR3 sequence reads: CASTFGGSNYGYTF. CDR3 nucleotide sequence: TGTGCCAGCACCTTTGGGGGGTCTAACTATGGCTACACCTTC.